This T cell receptor beta chain was identified in a study of blood T cell repertoires in COVID-19. Profiling relied on immunoSEQ multiplex PCR, and the TCRdb table lists in-frame clones only, not all of them. Of 180,000 or so clones in the sample, around 83% were seen once. The sequencing input was PBMCs or T cells enriched from blood (not recorded which). The sequence was obtained from a man aged 45-60 years who had recovered from COVID-19.

The CDR3 spells CASSEQGNTEAFF. CDR3 bases: TGTGCCAGCAGCGAACAGGGAAACACTGAAGCTTTCTTT. J is TRBJ1-1 and V is TRBV7-3; possibly TRBD1 for D (6 bases). The CDR3 is 13 residues long. Germline V gene lookup returns CDR1 SGHTA and CDR2 FQGTGA. Trimming pared 5 bases from V and 2 bases from J, leaving 9 bases between. Full variable domain (missing parts from reference TRBV7-3 and TRBJ1-1): GAGVSQTPSNKVTEKGKYVELRCDPISGHTALYWYRQSLGQGPEFLIYFQGTGAADDSGLPNDRFFAVRPEGSVSTLKIQRTERGDSAVYLCASSEQGNTEAFFGQGTRLTVV.